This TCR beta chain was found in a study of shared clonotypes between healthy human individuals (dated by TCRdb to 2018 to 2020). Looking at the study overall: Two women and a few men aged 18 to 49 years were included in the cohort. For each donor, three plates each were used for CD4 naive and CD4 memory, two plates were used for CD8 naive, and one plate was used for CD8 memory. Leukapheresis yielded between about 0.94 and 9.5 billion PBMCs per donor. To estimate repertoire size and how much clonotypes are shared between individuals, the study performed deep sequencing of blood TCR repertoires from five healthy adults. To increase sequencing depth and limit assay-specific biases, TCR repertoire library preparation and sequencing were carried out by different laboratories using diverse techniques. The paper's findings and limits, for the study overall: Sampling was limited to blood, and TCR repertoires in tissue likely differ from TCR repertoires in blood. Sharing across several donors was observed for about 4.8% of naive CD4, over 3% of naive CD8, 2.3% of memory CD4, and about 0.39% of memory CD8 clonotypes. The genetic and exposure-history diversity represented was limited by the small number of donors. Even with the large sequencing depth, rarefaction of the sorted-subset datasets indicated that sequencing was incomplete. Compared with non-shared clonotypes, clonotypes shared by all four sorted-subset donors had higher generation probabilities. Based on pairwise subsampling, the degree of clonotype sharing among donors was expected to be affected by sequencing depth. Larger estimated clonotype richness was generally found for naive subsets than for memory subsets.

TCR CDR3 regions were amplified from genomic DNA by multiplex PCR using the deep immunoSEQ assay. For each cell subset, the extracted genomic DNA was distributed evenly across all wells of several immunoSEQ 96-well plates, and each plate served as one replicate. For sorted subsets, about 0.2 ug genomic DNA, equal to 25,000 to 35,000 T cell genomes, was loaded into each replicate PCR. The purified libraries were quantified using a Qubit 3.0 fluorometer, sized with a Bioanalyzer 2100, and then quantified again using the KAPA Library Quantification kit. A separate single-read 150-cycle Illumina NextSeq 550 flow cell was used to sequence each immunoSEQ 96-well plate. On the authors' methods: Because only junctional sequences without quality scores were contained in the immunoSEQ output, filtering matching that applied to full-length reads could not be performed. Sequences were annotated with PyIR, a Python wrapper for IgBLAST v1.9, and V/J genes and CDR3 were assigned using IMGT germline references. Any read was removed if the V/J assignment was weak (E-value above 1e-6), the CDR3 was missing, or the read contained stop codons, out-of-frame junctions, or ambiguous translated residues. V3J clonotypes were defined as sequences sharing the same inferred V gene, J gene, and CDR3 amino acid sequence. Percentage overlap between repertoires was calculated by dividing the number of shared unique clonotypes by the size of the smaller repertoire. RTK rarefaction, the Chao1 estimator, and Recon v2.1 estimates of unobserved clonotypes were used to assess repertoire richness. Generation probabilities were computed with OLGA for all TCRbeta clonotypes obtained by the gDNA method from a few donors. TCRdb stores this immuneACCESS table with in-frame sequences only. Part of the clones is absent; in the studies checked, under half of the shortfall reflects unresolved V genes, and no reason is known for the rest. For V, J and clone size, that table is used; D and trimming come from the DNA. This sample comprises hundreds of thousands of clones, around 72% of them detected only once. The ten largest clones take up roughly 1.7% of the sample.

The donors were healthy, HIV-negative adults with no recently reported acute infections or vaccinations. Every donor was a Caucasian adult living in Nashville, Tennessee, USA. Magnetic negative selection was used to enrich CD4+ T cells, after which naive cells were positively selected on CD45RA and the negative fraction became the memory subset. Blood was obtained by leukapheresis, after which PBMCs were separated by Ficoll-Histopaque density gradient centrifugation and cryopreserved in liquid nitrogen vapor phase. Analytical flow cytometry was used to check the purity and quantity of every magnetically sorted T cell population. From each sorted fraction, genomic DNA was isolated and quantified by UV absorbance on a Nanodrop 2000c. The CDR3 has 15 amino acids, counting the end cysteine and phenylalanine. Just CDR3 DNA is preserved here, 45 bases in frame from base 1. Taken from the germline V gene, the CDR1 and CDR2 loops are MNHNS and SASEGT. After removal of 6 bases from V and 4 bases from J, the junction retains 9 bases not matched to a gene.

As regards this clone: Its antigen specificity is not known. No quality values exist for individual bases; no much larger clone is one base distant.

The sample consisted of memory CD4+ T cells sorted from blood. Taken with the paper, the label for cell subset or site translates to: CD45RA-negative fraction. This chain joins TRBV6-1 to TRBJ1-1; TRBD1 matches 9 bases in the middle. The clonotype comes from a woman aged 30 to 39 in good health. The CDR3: CASRGTGQDGTEAFF. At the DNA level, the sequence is TGTGCCAGCAGGGGGACAGGGCAGGATGGCACTGAAGCTTTCTTT.